These 3 T cell receptor beta chains were all obtained from the same sample, sequenced in a study of shared clonotypes between healthy human individuals. The repertoire was sequenced with immunoSEQ multiplex PCR; TCRdb's copy has only in-frame clones and lacks some. Of about 980,000 clones in the sample, 76% were seen once. Sequenced sample: memory CD4+ T cells sorted from blood. Subset in this sample: CD45RA-negative fraction. Receptor source: a man aged 18 to 29 in good health.

CDR3 in DNA: TGTGCCATCAGCCAGGGGCATAATCAGCCCCAGCATTTT. Protein sequence: CAISQGHNQPQHF. The chain uses TRBV10-3 and TRBJ1-5; D perhaps matches TRBD1 (6 bases). Germline V lookup: CDR1 ENHRY, CDR2 SYGVKD. V lost 6 bases, J lost 4 bases, and 10 bases lay in between. The CDR3 runs 13 residues.

V and J are TRBV6-1 and TRBJ1-1, with D possibly being TRBD1 (6 bases). The CDR3 consists of 15 residues. Germline CDR1 and CDR2: MNHNS and SASEGT. V was trimmed by 2 bases and J by 3 bases, leaving 13 bases between them. CDR3 DNA sequence: TGTGCCAGCAGTGAAAATGGGGGGGGCTACACTGAAGCTTTCTTT. Its translation: CASSENGGGYTEAFF.

The chain employs TRBV5-1 and TRBJ2-3, with 8 bases fitting TRBD2. The CDR3 extends over 15 amino acids. Germline V gene sequence: CDR1 SGHRS, CDR2 YFSETQ. With 4 bases clipped from V and 2 bases from J, the junction kept 6 bases outside the gene matches. The CDR3 reads CASSPVAGNTDTQYF. CDR3 nucleotides: TGCGCCAGCAGCCCGGTAGCGGGGAACACAGATACGCAGTATTTT.